One and the same sample provided the 28 T cell receptor beta chains below, sequenced in a study of cytomegalovirus exposure and HLA in healthy donors. PCR used 60 Vbeta primers and 13 Jbeta primers. TCRdb keeps only in-frame clones here, not all; method: immunoSEQ multiplex PCR. The sample records 100,000 to 150,000 clones, 77% being singletons. The specimen was PBMCs. These receptors came from a middle-aged woman in good health and CMV-seropositive.

The V gene is TRBV7-3, the J gene TRBJ1-5; TRBD1 matches at 9 bases. The J segment lost 0 bases and the V segment lost 5 bases, leaving 11 bases of the junction unmatched. Germline assignment: CDR1 SGHTA and CDR2 FQGTGA. The CDR3 runs 18 residues. The CDR3 DNA reads as TGTGCCAGCAGCAGCTGGGACAGGGCGAACGATAGCAATCAGCCCCAGCATTTT. Translation: CASSSWDRANDSNQPQHF.

This chain connects TRBV30 to TRBJ1-4; weak D call: TRBD1 (5 bases). Germline V gene lookup returns CDR1 GTSNPN and CDR2 SVGIG (reference sequence). The CDR3 spans 14 residues. The V end was cut by 3 bases, the J end by 4 bases, with 12 bases between. CDR3 DNA: TGTGCCTGGAGCCTACAGGCTGATAATGAAAAACTGTTTTTT. The encoded protein is CAWSLQADNEKLFF.

The V call is TRBV6-6, the J call TRBJ1-6; 7 bases line up with TRBD1. The CDR3 runs to 14 residues. Germline V lookup: CDR1 MNHNY, CDR2 SVGAGI (reference sequence). After removal of 2 bases from V and 7 bases from J, the junction contained 2 bases not matched to a gene. CDR3 residues: CASSYEQGNSPLHF. The CDR3 DNA reads TGTGCCAGCAGTTACGAACAGGGGAATTCACCCCTCCACTTT.

The rearrangement joins TRBV6-6 to TRBJ2-7; the match to TRBD2 covers 13 bases. V trimming: 5 bases; J trimming: 2 bases; junction bases outside the gene matches: 0. Looked up from germline, CDR1 is MNHNY and CDR2 is SVGAGI (reference sequence). The CDR3 length is 14 residues. The CDR3 coding sequence is TGTGCCAGCAGTGGGACTAGCGGGACCTACGAGCAGTACTTC. Translating it yields CASSGTSGTYEQYF.

This chain joins TRBV5-4 and TRBJ2-3; 7 nucleotides match TRBD2. The CDR3 is 15 amino acids. Losses at the gene ends were 4 bases for V and 0 bases for J; bases not matched to a gene: 5. Looked up from germline, CDR1 is SGHNT and CDR2 is YYREEE (reference sequence). For the CDR3, the DNA is TGTGCCAGCAGCGGGGCGGGAGCTAGCACAGATACGCAGTATTTT. This sequence encodes CASSGAGASTDTQYF.

The chain has TRBV2 and TRBJ2-1; 14 bases map to TRBD2. There are 14 residues in the CDR3. Per the germline V gene, CDR1 is SNHLY and CDR2 is FYNNEI. The junction had 5 bases not matched to a gene; V was cut back by 6 bases and J by 10 bases. CDR3 sequence reads: CASSGLAGGQEQFF. Here the CDR3 DNA reads TGTGCCAGCAGCGGACTAGCGGGAGGACAGGAGCAGTTCTTC.

Details on this clone: Other DNA sequences in the same sample also yield this CDR3. The chain links TRBV29-1 to TRBJ2-7; D is uncertain. The CDR3 has 11 residues. Germline V lookup: CDR1 SQVTM, CDR2 ANQGSEA. Trimming pared 3 bases from V and 4 bases from J, leaving 7 bases between. The CDR3 sequence: CSVESGYEQYF. The CDR3, as DNA: TGCAGCGTTGAGTCCGGGTACGAGCAGTACTTC.

The CDR3 here is CASSLGRAVGELFF. CDR3 nucleotides: TGTGCCAGCAGTTTGGGCAGGGCGGTCGGGGAGCTGTTTTTT. The chain is built from TRBV28 and TRBJ2-2, with a possible D match to TRBD1 (5 bases). CDR1 MDHEN and CDR2 SYDVKM come from the germline V gene. The V end was cut by 3 bases, the J end by 7 bases, with 12 bases between. The CDR3 length is 14 residues.

The V and J genes are TRBV2 and TRBJ2-2, with D possibly matching TRBD1 (6 bases). The germline V gene encodes CDR1 SNHLY and CDR2 FYNNEI. V lost 5 bases and J 4 bases, leaving 8 bases between the germline ends. The CDR3 totals 13 residues. CDR3 sequence: CASSTQGTGELFF. CDR3 DNA: TGTGCCAGCAGTACACAGGGCACCGGGGAGCTGTTTTTT.

This clone was picked up a small number of times. The chain employs TRBV11-2 and TRBJ1-3, with a weak D call TRBD1 (6 bases). The V end lost 6 bases, the J end lost 4 bases, and 16 bases lay between the germline ends. The CDR3 loop spans 15 amino acids. Germline CDR1 SGHAT, CDR2 FQNNGV. As DNA, the CDR3 is TGTGCCAGCAGGGAATACAGGGTCCGGGGAAACACCATATATTTT. It is translated as CASREYRVRGNTIYF. Full variable domain (rest looked up from reference TRBV11-2 and TRBJ1-3): EAGVAQSPRYKIIEKRQSVAFWCNPISGHATLYWYQQILGQGPKLLIQFQNNGVVDDSQLPKDRFSAERLKGVDSTLKIQPAKLEDSAVYLCASREYRVRGNTIYFGEGSWLTVV.

The chain uses TRBV7-9 and TRBJ1-1; 10 nucleotides agree with TRBD1. The V and J ends lost 4 bases and 1 base, in that order; junction bases with no gene match: 3. This CDR3 has 15 residues. Germline values: CDR1 SEHNR, CDR2 FQNEAQ (reference sequence). This chain's CDR3 is CASSSRDRGNTEAFF. Written as DNA, the CDR3 is TGTGCCAGCAGCTCCCGGGACAGGGGGAACACTGAAGCTTTCTTT. Full variable domain (outside the CDR3, taken from reference TRBV7-9 and TRBJ1-1): DTGVSQNPRHKITKRGQNVTFRCDPISEHNRLYWYRQTLGQGPEFLTYFQNEAQLEKSRLLSDRFSAERPKGSFSTLEIQRTEQGDSAMYLCASSSRDRGNTEAFFGQGTRLTVV.

In its sample, this clone was seen once. The J gene is TRBJ2-1, the V gene TRBV10-3, with D perhaps TRBD2 (6 bases). Germline lookup yields CDR1 ENHRY and CDR2 SYGVKD. The V end was cut by 4 bases, the J end by 2 bases, with 12 bases between. The CDR3 is 15 residues long. CDR3 loop: CAISVQGEAYNEQFF. CDR3 in DNA: TGTGCCATCAGTGTACAAGGGGAGGCCTACAATGAGCAGTTCTTC.

Turning to this clone: At one boundary the junction diverges from the germline segment, which might be a read error. The V call is TRBV7-7, the J call TRBJ2-5, with D possibly being TRBD1 (5 bases). This CDR3 is built from 16 residues. The V gene's germline CDR1 is SSHAT and CDR2 FNYEAQ (reference sequence). As DNA, the CDR3 is TGTGCTAGCAGCTTAAGCCTAGGGGATTACCAAGAGACCCAGTACTTC. This codes for CASSLSLGDYQETQYF.

The chain carries TRBV5-8 and TRBJ1-6; TRBD1 agrees at 10 bases. CDR3 length: 13 amino acids. The V gene's germline CDR1 is SGHTS and CDR2 YDEGEE. The trim removed 10 bases at V and 7 bases at J, leaving 5 bases unmatched. CDR3 DNA sequence: TGTGCCGGACAGGGGGTAGGCAATTCACCCCTCCACTTT. This sequence encodes CAGQGVGNSPLHF.

This clone was seen a single time. The chain uses TRBV19 and TRBJ2-3, with D tentatively TRBD2 (7 bases). The CDR3 totals 15 residues. V lost 5 bases to trimming and J lost 4 bases, with 16 bases between them. Germline V gives CDR1 LNHDA, CDR2 SQIVND (reference sequence). For the CDR3, the DNA is TGTGCCAGTAGTCTCTTCACAGGGAGGGCAGATACGCAGTATTTT. It specifies CASSLFTGRADTQYF.

The chain links TRBV29-1 to TRBJ1-4, with D perhaps TRBD1 (6 bases). The CDR3 totals 12 residues. Between the trimmed V and J ends, which lost 3 bases and 4 bases, there was a span of 6 bases. Germline V gene sequence: CDR1 SQVTM, CDR2 ANQGSEA. DNA for the CDR3: TGCAGCGTTGAGGACAGTAATGAAAAACTGTTTTTT. Translating it yields CSVEDSNEKLFF. Using reference TRBV29-1 and TRBJ1-4 for the parts outside the CDR3, the full variable domain is SAVISQKPSRDICQRGTSLTIQCQVDSQVTMMFWYRQQPGQSLTLIATANQGSEATYESGFVIDKFPISRPNLTFSTLTVSNMSPEDSSIYLCSVEDSNEKLFFGSGTQLSVL.

This clone was seen ten or more times. This sequence joins TRBV19 and TRBJ2-7, with a tentative D call TRBD1 (5 bases). Germline CDR1 reads LNHDA; CDR2 reads SQIVND (reference sequence). Trimming pared 5 bases from V and 0 bases from J, leaving 14 bases between. The CDR3 has 15 residues. The CDR3 spells CASSSTGSPSYEQYF. CDR3 nucleotide sequence: TGTGCCAGTAGTTCAACAGGTTCCCCCTCCTACGAGCAGTACTTC.

The sample holds one count of this clone. The chain joins TRBV5-1 to TRBJ1-6; a weak D match, TRBD1 (5 bases). Looked up from germline, CDR1 is SGHRS and CDR2 is YFSETQ. This CDR3 is 15 amino acids long. Trimming cost V 1 base and J 8 bases, with 13 bases left between them. CDR3 bases: TGCGCCAGCAGCTTGTCAGGGAGGGAAGATTCACCCCTCCACTTT. It encodes CASSLSGREDSPLHF.

This clone came up a few times. V is TRBV6-1 and J is TRBJ1-6, with TRBD1 identical over 7 bases. V shed 2 bases and J 5 bases; nucleotides not matched to a gene: 3. The CDR3 is 15 amino acids. The germline V gene has CDR1 MNHNS and CDR2 SASEGT. This CDR3 is CASSELGTDNSPLHF. CDR3 nucleotides: TGTGCCAGCAGTGAACTCGGGACAGATAATTCACCCCTCCACTTT.

V usage is TRBV2 and J usage is TRBJ2-7; 7 bases line up with TRBD1. V trimming: 5 bases; J trimming: 6 bases; junction bases outside the gene matches: 10. The germline V gene encodes CDR1 SNHLY and CDR2 FYNNEI. CDR3 length: 14 residues. This CDR3 reads CASSIDRVLLEQYF. The CDR3 nucleotides are TGTGCCAGCAGTATCGACAGGGTTCTTCTCGAGCAGTACTTC.

V is TRBV5-1 and J is TRBJ2-5; 13 bases line up with TRBD2. The CDR3 is 16 residues long. Looked up from germline, CDR1 is SGHRS and CDR2 is YFSETQ. Losses at the gene ends were 3 bases for V and 5 bases for J; bases not matched to a gene: 7. The CDR3 spells CASSSGLAGEWETQYF. The DNA for the CDR3 is TGCGCCAGCAGCTCAGGACTAGCGGGAGAGTGGGAGACCCAGTACTTC.

To note about this clone: One end of the junction does not line up with germline, which may come from a read error. The chain combines TRBV7-9 with TRBJ2-2; TRBD1 agrees at 7 bases. Germline V gives CDR1 SEHNR, CDR2 FQNEAQ (reference sequence). The CDR3 length is 16 residues. This chain's CDR3 is CSSSPTTGLDTGELFF. The DNA for the CDR3 is TGTTCCAGCAGCCCGACGACAGGGTTGGACACCGGGGAGCTGTTTTTT.

The rearrangement joins TRBV5-1 to TRBJ1-1; D unresolved. Trimming stripped 1 base from V and 0 bases from J, with 10 bases between. This CDR3 spans 15 amino acids. The germline CDR1 and CDR2 sequences are SGHRS and YFSETQ. The CDR3 here is CASSLNLGLNTEAFF. CDR3 in DNA: TGCGCCAGCAGCTTGAATCTCGGTTTGAACACTGAAGCTTTCTTT.

V usage is TRBV6-1 and J usage is TRBJ2-5; 7 bases line up with TRBD1. V trimming: 8 bases; J trimming: 2 bases; junction bases outside the gene matches: 5. The CDR3 consists of 13 residues. Germline CDR1 reads MNHNS; CDR2 reads SASEGT. CDR3 residues: CASSGQSQETQYF. The CDR3 DNA is TGTGCCAGCTCGGGACAGTCTCAAGAGACCCAGTACTTC.

The V call is TRBV6-1, the J call TRBJ1-5; D is possibly TRBD1 (6 bases). The germline V and J ends were trimmed by 3 bases and 2 bases, with 8 bases remaining between them. Germline values: CDR1 MNHNS, CDR2 SASEGT. CDR3 size: 14 residues. The CDR3 loop reads CASSDRGGNQPQHF. In DNA, the CDR3 is TGTGCCAGCAGTGACAGGGGAGGCAATCAGCCCCAGCATTTT.

The V gene is TRBV5-1, the J gene TRBJ1-2; TRBD1 agrees at 9 bases. The V and J ends lost 2 bases and 6 bases, in that order; junction bases with no gene match: 2. Looked up from germline, CDR1 is SGHRS and CDR2 is YFSETQ. The CDR3 is 13 residues long. For the CDR3, the DNA is TGCGCCAGCAGCTTAACAGGGGGCGATGGCTACACCTTC. Its protein is CASSLTGGDGYTF.

This clone was found once. The V call is TRBV2, the J call TRBJ2-7, with 7 bases aligning to TRBD1. The CDR3 has 13 amino acids. CDR1 and CDR2 (germline): SNHLY, FYNNEI. The J segment lost 3 bases and the V segment lost 5 bases, leaving 4 bases of the junction unmatched. The CDR3, as DNA: TGTGCCAGCAGTCCGGGACAGTTCTACGAGCAGTACTTC. Translated, it gives CASSPGQFYEQYF.

This clone was recorded only once. The CDR3 loop is CASSLAQGTNTEAFF. CDR3 in DNA: TGTGCCAGCAGCTTAGCCCAGGGAACCAACACTGAAGCTTTCTTT. V gene TRBV7-9 combines with J gene TRBJ1-1, with a weak D call TRBD1 (5 bases). The V gene lost 0 bases and the J gene lost 2 bases, with 10 bases spanning the gap. The CDR3 spans 15 residues. Germline CDR1 is SEHNR and CDR2 is FQNEAQ (reference sequence).